This note documents a single T cell receptor beta chain sequence. What it recognizes is unknown. TCRdb analysed the RT-PCR reads with MiXCR anew, one entry per CDR3 protein. The sample yields about 700,000 distinct CDR3 sequences, about 14% seen once. The data stem from a study of response to subunit inactivated influenza vaccine. Findings and caveats of the study: T cells newly recruited by each seasonal influenza vaccination are few, the authors suggested.

The germline gives CDR1 DFQATT, CDR2 SNEGSKA (reference sequence). Trimming at V came to 3 bases and at J to 5 bases, leaving 6 bases not matched to a gene. The CDR3 has 15 residues. The V gene is TRBV20-1, the J gene TRBJ2-1; 11 nucleotides agree with TRBD2. The receptor's source is a man over 45 who received an inactivated influenza vaccine. The sequencing used PBMCs from blood, collected 14 days before vaccination. CDR3: CSASDQTSGDNEQFF. In nucleotides, the CDR3 is TGCAGTGCTAGTGATCAGACTAGCGGGGACAATGAGCAGTTCTTC.